Reported below is one TCR beta chain. The data were obtained in a study of CD8 T cells in Susac syndrome. The CDR3 extends over 14 amino acids. Germline CDR1 is GTSNPN and CDR2 is SVGIG (reference sequence). After removal of 3 bases from V and 0 bases from J, the junction contained 3 bases not matched to a gene. After extraction with the RNeasy kit, roughly 0.5 to 1 ug of the RNA was reverse transcribed using random hexamers. TCRdb re-analysed the immunoSEQ multiplex PCR reads in MiXCR, keeping a single row per CDR3 protein. The data show more than 55,000 distinct CDR3 sequences, 95% to 96% seen once.

The sequenced sample consisted of CD4+ T cells from PBMCs. V gene TRBV30 combines with J gene TRBJ2-7; 9 positions agree with TRBD2. This clonotype originated in a human donor with multiple sclerosis. Here the CDR3 reads CAWRLAGTSYEQYF. The CDR3 DNA sequence: TGTGCCTGGAGGCTAGCGGGGACCTCCTACGAGCAGTACTTC.